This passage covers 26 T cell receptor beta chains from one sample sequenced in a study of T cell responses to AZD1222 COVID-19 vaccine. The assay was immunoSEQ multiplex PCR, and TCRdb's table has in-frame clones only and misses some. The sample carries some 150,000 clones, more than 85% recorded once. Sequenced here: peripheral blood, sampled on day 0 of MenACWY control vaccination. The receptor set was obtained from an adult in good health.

This CDR3 is CASSLGGQIDEKLFF. DNA for the CDR3: TGTGCCAGCAGCTTGGGTGGACAGATAGATGAAAAACTGTTTTTT. The chain is built from TRBV5-4 and TRBJ1-4; TRBD1 is a possible D gene (6 bases). Germline loops: CDR1 SGHNT, CDR2 YYREEE (reference sequence). The V end lost 0 bases, the J end lost 6 bases, and 12 bases lay between the germline ends. This CDR3 comprises 15 residues. The full variable domain, in which reference TRBV5-4 and TRBJ1-4 provide the parts outside the CDR3, is ETGVTQSPTHLIKTRGQQVTLRCSSQSGHNTVSWYQQALGQGPQFIFQYYREEENGRGNFPPRFSGLQFPNYSSELNVNALELDDSALYLCASSLGGQIDEKLFFGSGTQLSVL.

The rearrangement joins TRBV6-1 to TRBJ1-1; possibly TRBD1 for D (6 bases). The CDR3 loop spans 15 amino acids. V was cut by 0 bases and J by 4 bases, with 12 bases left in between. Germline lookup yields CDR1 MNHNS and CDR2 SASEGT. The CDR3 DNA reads TGTGCCAGCAGTGAAGCGCAAGGGGGGAGCACTGAAGCTTTCTTT. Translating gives CASSEAQGGSTEAFF.

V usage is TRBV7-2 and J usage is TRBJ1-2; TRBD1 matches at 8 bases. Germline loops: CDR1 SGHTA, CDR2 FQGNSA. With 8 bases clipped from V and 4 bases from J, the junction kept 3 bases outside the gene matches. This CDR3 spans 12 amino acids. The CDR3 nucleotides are TGTGCCAGCCAGGGGGCGACCTATGGCTACACCTTC. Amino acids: CASQGATYGYTF.

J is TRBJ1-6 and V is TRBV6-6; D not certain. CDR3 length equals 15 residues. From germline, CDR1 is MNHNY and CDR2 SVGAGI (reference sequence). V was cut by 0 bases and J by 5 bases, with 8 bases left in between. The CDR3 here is CASSYSSQDNSPLHF. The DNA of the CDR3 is TGTGCCAGCAGTTACTCGAGTCAGGATAATTCACCCCTCCACTTT.

The CDR3 loop is CASSWVISYEQYF. In nucleotides, the CDR3 is TGTGCCAGCAGCTGGGTAATCTCCTACGAGCAGTACTTC. The chain joins TRBV5-8 to TRBJ2-7; no firm D call. Trimming left V 3 bases short and J 0 bases short, with 7 bases between. Germline CDR1 and CDR2: SGHTS and YDEGEE. CDR3 length equals 13 residues.

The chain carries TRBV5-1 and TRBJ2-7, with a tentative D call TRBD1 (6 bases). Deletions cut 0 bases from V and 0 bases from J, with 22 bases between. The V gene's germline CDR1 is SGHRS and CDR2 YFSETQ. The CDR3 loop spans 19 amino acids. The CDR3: CASSLELAWGGQFSYEQYF. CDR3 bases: TGCGCCAGCAGCTTGGAGTTGGCGTGGGGCGGACAGTTCTCCTACGAGCAGTACTTC.

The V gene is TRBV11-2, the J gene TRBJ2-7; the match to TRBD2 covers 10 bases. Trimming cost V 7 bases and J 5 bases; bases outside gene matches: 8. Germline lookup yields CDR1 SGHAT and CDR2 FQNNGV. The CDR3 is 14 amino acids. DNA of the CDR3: TGTGCCAGCACCCAGGGGACTAGCGTTGACGAGCAGTACTTC. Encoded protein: CASTQGTSVDEQYF.

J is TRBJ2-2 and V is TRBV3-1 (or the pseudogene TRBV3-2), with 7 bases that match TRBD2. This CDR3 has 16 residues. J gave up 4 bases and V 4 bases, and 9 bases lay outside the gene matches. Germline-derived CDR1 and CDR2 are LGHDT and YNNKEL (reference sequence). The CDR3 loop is CASSPSGRTSTGELFF. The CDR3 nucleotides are TGTGCCAGCAGCCCATCTGGACGGACTAGCACCGGGGAGCTGTTTTTT.

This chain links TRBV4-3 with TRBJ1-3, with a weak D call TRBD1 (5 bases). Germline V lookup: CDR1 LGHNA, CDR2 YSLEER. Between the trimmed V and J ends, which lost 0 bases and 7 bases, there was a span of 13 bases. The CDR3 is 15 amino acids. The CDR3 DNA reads TGCGCCAGCAGCCAAGATGGGGCGGCCGGCAACACCATATATTTT. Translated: CASSQDGAAGNTIYF.

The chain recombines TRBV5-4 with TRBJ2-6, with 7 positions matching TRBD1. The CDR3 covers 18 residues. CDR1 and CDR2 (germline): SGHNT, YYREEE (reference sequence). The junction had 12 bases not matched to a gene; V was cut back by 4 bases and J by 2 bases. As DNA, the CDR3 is TGTGCCAGCAGCCCCCCCTTGGTAGGGGGCGCTGGGGCCAACGTCCTGACTTTC. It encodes CASSPPLVGGAGANVLTF.

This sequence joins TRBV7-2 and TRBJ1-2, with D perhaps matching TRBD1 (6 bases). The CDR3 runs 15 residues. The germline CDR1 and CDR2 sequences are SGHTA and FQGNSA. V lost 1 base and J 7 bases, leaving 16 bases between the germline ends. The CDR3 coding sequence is TGTGCCAGCAGCTTAGGCGGGACATCTACTTCTGGCTACACCTTC. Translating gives CASSLGGTSTSGYTF.

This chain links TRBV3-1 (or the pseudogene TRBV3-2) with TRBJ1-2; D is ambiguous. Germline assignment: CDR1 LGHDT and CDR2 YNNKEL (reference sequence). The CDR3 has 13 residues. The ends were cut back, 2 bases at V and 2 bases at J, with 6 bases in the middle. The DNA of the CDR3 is TGTGCCAGCAGCCAACAGCCCAACTATGGCTACACCTTC. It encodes CASSQQPNYGYTF.

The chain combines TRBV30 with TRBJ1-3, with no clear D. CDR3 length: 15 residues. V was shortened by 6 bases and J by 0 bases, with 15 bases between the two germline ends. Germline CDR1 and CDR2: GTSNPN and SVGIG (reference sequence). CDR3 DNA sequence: TGTGCCTGTAAGAGCGGCATCCTCTCTGGAAACACCATATATTTT. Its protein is CACKSGILSGNTIYF.

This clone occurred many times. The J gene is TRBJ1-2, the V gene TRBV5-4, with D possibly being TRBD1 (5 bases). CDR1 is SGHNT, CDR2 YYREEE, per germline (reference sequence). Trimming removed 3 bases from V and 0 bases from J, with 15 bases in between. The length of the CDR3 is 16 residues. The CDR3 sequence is CASSYNGAESNYGYTF. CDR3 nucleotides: TGTGCCAGCAGCTATAATGGGGCAGAATCTAACTATGGCTACACCTTC.

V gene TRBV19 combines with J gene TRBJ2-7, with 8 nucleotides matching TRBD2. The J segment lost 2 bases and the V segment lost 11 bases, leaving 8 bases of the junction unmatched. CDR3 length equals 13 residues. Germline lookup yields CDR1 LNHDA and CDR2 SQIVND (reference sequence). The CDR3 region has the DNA TGTGCCGTTGCCGTAGCGGGGACCTACGAGCAGTACTTC. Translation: CAVAVAGTYEQYF.

The CDR3 nucleotides read TGTGCCAGCAGTAGCCTCCGTAGCGGTTTCACAGATACGCAGTATTTT. It specifies CASSSLRSGFTDTQYF. The J gene is TRBJ2-3, the V gene TRBV28, with D perhaps matching TRBD2 (6 bases). V shed 5 bases and J shed 2 bases, with 17 bases lying between them. The CDR3 contains 16 residues. The germline CDR1 and CDR2 sequences are MDHEN and SYDVKM. Full variable domain (rest looked up from reference TRBV28 and TRBJ2-3): DVKVTQSSRYLVKRTGEKVFLECVQDMDHENMFWYRQDPGLGLRLIYFSYDVKMKEKGDIPEGYSVSREKKERFSLILESASTNQTSMYLCASSSLRSGFTDTQYFGPGTRLTVL.

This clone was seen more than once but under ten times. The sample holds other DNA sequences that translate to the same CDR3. In DNA, the CDR3 is TGTGCCAGCAGCTTAACGTCTGGGGCAGAGGGAGATACGCAGTATTTT. Its translation is CASSLTSGAEGDTQYF. The chain has TRBV7-3 and TRBJ2-3; D assignment may be TRBD1 or TRBD2 (5 bases each). The V and J ends lost 0 bases and 5 bases respectively, with 15 bases between them. CDR1 and CDR2 (germline): SGHTA, FQGTGA. This CDR3 comprises 16 residues.

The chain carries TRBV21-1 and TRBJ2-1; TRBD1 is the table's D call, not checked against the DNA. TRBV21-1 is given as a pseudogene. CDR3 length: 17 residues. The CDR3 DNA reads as TGTGCCAGCAGCAAACCCCGGGACAGGGTTCGACACAATGAGCAGTTCTTC. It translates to CASSKPRDRVRHNEQFF.

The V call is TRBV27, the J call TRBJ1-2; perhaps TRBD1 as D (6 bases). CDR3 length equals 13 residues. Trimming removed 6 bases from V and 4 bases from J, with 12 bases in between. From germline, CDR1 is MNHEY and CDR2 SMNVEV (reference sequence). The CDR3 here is CASRRTVAYGYTF. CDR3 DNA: TGTGCCAGCAGACGGACAGTGGCCTATGGCTACACCTTC.

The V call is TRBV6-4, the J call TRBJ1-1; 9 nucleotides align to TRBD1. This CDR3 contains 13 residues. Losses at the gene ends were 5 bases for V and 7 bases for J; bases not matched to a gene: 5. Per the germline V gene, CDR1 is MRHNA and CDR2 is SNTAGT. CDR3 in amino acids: CASSRTGDGEAFF. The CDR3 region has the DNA TGTGCCAGCAGTAGGACAGGGGACGGTGAAGCTTTCTTT.

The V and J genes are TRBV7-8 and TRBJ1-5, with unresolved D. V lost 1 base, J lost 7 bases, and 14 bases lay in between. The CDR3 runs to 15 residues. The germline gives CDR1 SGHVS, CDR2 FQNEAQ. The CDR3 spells CASSLEIGYRQPQHF. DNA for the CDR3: TGTGCCAGCAGCTTAGAGATTGGGTATCGGCAGCCCCAGCATTTT.

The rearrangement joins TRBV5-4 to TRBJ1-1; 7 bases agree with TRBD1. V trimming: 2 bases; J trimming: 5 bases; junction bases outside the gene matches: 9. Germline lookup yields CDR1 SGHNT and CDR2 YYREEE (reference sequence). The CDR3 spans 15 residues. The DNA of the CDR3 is TGTGCCAGCAGCTTCATCTCAGGGGGGAGGACTGAAGCTTTCTTT. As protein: CASSFISGGRTEAFF.

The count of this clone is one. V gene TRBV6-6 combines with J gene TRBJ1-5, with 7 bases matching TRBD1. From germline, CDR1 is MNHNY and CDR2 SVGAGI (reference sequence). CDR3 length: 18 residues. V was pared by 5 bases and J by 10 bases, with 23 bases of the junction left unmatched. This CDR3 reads CASSPLFVRGKGGEPQHF. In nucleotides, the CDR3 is TGTGCCAGCAGTCCCCTTTTTGTCAGGGGGAAGGGGGGGGAACCCCAGCATTTT.

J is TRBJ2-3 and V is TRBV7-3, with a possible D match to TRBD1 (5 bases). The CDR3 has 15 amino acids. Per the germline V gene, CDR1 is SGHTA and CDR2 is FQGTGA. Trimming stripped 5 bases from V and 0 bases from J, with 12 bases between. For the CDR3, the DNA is TGTGCCAGCAGCCGTGGGGCAGAGAGCACAGATACGCAGTATTTT. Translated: CASSRGAESTDTQYF.

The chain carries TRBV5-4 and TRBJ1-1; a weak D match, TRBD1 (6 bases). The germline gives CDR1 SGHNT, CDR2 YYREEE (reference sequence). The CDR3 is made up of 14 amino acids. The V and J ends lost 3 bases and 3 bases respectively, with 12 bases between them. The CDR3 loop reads CASSSGPGDTEAFF. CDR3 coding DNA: TGTGCCAGCAGCTCCGGGCCAGGGGACACTGAAGCTTTCTTT.

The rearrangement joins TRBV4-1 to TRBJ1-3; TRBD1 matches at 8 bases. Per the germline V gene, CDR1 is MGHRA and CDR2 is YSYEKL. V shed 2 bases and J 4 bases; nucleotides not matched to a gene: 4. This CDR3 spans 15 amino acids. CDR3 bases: TGCGCCAGCAGCCAACCCCGGGACAGGGGAAACACCATATATTTT. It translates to CASSQPRDRGNTIYF.